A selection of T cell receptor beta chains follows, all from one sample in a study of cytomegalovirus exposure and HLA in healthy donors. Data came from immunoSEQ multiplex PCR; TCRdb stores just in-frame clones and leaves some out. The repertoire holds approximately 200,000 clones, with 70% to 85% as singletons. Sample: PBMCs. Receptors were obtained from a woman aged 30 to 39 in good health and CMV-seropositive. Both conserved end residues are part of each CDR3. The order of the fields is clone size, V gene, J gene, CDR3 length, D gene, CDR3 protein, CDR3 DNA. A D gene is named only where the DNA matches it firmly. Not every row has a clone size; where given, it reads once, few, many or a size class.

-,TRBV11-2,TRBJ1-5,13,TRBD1,CASSLNRGQPQHF,TGTGCCAGCAGCTTAAACAGGGGACAGCCCCAGCATTTT
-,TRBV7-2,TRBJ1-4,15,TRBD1,CASSSRTGAGEKLFF,TGTGCCAGCAGCTCCCGGACAGGGGCAGGTGAAAAACTGTTTTTT
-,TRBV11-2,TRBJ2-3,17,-,CASSLTGVQQPTDTQYF,TGTGCCAGCAGCTTGACGGGGGTCCAACAACCCACAGATACGCAGTATTTT
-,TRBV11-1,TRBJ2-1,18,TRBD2,CASSLGTSGISSYNEQFF,TGTGCCAGCAGCTTAGGGACTAGCGGGATCAGCTCCTACAATGAGCAGTTCTTC
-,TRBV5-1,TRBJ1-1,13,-,CASSLDRNTEAFF,TGCGCCAGCAGCTTGGACAGGAACACTGAAGCTTTCTTT
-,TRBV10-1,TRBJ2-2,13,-,CASSLEGHGELFF,TGCGCCAGCAGCCTGGAGGGCCACGGGGAGCTGTTTTTT
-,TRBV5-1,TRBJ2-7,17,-,CAKKWVNYPRRASEQYF,TGCGCCAAGAAATGGGTAAATTATCCCAGGCGAGCAAGCGAGCAGTACTTC
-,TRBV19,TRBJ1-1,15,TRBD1,CASRGVTGGDTEAFF,TGTGCCAGTAGGGGGGTGACAGGGGGAGACACTGAAGCTTTCTTT
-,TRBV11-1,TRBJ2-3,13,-,CASSLIASSLQYF,TGTGCCAGCAGCTTAATTGCTAGTAGTTTGCAGTATTTT
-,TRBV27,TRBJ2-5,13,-,CASSLTYQETQYF,TGTGCCAGCAGTTTAACTTACCAAGAGACCCAGTACTTC
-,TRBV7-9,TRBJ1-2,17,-,CASSAREPLSTNYGYTF,TGTGCCAGCAGCGCCCGGGAGCCGCTATCGACTAACTATGGCTACACCTTC
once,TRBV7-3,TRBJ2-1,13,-,CASSLYFGGEQFF,TGTGCCAGCAGCTTATATTTCGGTGGTGAGCAGTTCTTC
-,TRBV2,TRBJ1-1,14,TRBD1,CASRRGQGGTEAFF,TGTGCCAGCAGACGGGGACAGGGAGGCACTGAAGCTTTCTTT
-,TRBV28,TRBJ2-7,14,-,CASSYQEEVSEQYF,TGTGCCAGCAGTTATCAAGAAGAGGTCAGCGAGCAGTACTTC
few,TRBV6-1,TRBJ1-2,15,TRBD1,CASSDGTGEGYGYTF,TGTGCCAGCAGTGATGGGACAGGGGAAGGATATGGCTACACCTTC
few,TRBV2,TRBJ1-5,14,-,CASSVPRFNQPQHF,TGTGCCAGCAGTGTTCCCAGATTTAATCAGCCCCAGCATTTT
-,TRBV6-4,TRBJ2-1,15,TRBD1,CASSRDSGLGNEQFF,TGTGCCAGCAGTCGGGACAGTGGACTGGGCAATGAGCAGTTCTTC
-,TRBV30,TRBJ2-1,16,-,CAWSVDKGIPYNEQFF,TGTGCCTGGAGTGTAGACAAGGGGATACCCTACAATGAGCAGTTCTTC
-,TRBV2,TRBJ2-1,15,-,CASSVSPRSYNEQFF,TGTGCCAGCAGTGTATCCCCCCGCTCCTACAATGAGCAGTTCTTC
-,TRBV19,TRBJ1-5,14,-,CASSKPQINQPQHF,TGTGCCAGTAGCAAGCCACAGATCAATCAGCCCCAGCATTTT
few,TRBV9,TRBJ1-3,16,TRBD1,CASSVAGGISGNTIYF,TGTGCCAGCAGCGTAGCAGGGGGGATCTCTGGAAACACCATATATTTT
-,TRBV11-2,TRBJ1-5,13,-,CASSFQDTQPQHF,TGTGCCAGCAGCTTCCAGGACACTCAGCCCCAGCATTTT
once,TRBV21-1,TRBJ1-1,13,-,CASSSWGGTEAFF,TGTGCCAGCAGCTCCTGGGGAGGTACTGAAGCTTTCTTT
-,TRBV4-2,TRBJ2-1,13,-,CASSLYRVNEQFF,TGTGCCAGCAGCCTGTACCGGGTCAATGAGCAGTTCTTC
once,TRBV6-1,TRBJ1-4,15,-,CASSDAEAYNEKLFF,TGTGCCAGCAGCGACGCTGAGGCCTATAATGAAAAACTGTTTTTT
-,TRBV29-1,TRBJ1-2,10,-,CSDQGHGYTF,TGCAGCGACCAGGGGCATGGCTACACCTTC
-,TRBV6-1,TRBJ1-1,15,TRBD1,CASYNTGQGATEAFF,TGTGCCAGCTACAACACCGGACAGGGGGCGACTGAAGCTTTCTTT
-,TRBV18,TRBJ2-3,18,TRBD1,CASSPTPGQGFWTDTQYF,TGTGCCAGCTCACCCACCCCGGGACAGGGGTTTTGGACAGATACGCAGTATTTT
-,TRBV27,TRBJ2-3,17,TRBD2,CASSVTSGSLLTDTQYF,TGTGCCAGCAGTGTAACTAGCGGGAGTTTACTCACAGATACGCAGTATTTT
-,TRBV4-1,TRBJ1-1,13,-,CASSQVPSTEAFF,TGCGCCAGCAGCCAGGTCCCGAGCACTGAAGCTTTCTTT